Listed here is a single TCR beta chain. Its antigen is not identified. The source of the sample is a study of CXCR3-negative and CXCR3-positive naive CD8 T cells. Study-wide results and caveats: Higher TRB CDR3 hydrophobicity marked CXCR3-positive naive cells relative to CXCR3-negative naive cells. Memory cells differed in TRBV-TRBJ usage, but naive CXCR3-negative and CXCR3-positive cells had similar usage.

5' RACE that incorporated UMI labels was used to prepare the TRB cDNA libraries. One entry per CDR3 protein, without DNA, is what TCRdb gives after re-calling the 5' RACE reads. This sample's clone table lists some 64,000 distinct CDR3 sequences. The CDR3 totals 13 residues. Germline-derived CDR1 and CDR2 are KGHSY and FQNENV. The chain carries TRBV16 and TRBJ1-5; TCRdb lists TRBD1, though no DNA is available to test this call. Sequences were obtained from naive CXCR3+ CD8+ T cells from blood. Documented subset: CD45RO-CCR7+CD27+CD95- naive CD8+ T cells expressing CXCR3 (TNR3+). This clonotype originated in a human donor in good health. Some clones in this sample may be carry-over from other donors' samples. The chain's CDR3 is CASAQGQGQPQHF.